The rows below give T cell receptor beta chains drawn from one sample of a study of OX40 agonist ivuxolimab in advanced cancers. Using immunoSEQ multiplex PCR, the repertoire was profiled, and TCRdb retains in-frame clones only, with some absent. The sample lists around 97,000 clones; about 86% were seen once. The source was CD4+ or CD8+ T cells sorted from blood, collected in a trial of the OX40 agonist ivuxolimab. Source of these receptors: an adult with an advanced solid tumor such as melanoma, head and neck, liver or kidney cancer. CDR3s include the opening cysteine and the closing phenylalanine or tryptophan. D genes are given only for firm matches. Size tells how often a clone was seen (once, few, many) or the class of an expanded clone, and some rows leave it out.

d_gene: TRBD1
j_gene: TRBJ2-2
abundance: -
v_gene: TRBV4-1
CDR3nt: TGCGCCAGCAGCCGTCAGTCAGGGGGCGTCAGTACCGGGGAGCTGTTTTTT
CDR3aa: CASSRQSGGVSTGELFF

d_gene: -
j_gene: TRBJ2-3
abundance: -
v_gene: TRBV27
CDR3nt: TGTGCCAGCAGTTTGACCGGACTGGGGTATGCGTATTTT
CDR3aa: CASSLTGLGYAYF

d_gene: TRBD2
j_gene: TRBJ2-1
abundance: few
v_gene: TRBV7-3
CDR3nt: TGTGCCAGCAGCTTAGGGACTAGCACCTACAATGAGCAGTTCTTC
CDR3aa: CASSLGTSTYNEQFF

d_gene: TRBD2
j_gene: TRBJ2-7
abundance: -
v_gene: TRBV27
CDR3nt: TGTGCCAGCAGTTTATCCGGACTAGGTCCCTACGAGCAGTACTTC
CDR3aa: CASSLSGLGPYEQYF

d_gene: TRBD1
j_gene: TRBJ1-4
abundance: once
v_gene: TRBV9
CDR3nt: TGTGCCAGCAGCGCAGGGGGCGGGAATGAAAAACTGTTTTTT
CDR3aa: CASSAGGGNEKLFF

d_gene: -
j_gene: TRBJ2-4
abundance: -
v_gene: TRBV2
CDR3nt: TGTGCCAGCAGTGATCGAAAAATACTAGCCAAAAACATTCAGTACTTC
CDR3aa: CASSDRKILAKNIQYF

d_gene: -
j_gene: TRBJ1-1
abundance: once
v_gene: TRBV12-5
CDR3nt: TGTGCTAGTGGTTTGGTAAAGGTCACTGAAGCTTTCTTT
CDR3aa: CASGLVKVTEAFF

d_gene: -
j_gene: TRBJ2-1
abundance: -
v_gene: TRBV29-1
CDR3nt: TGCAGCTCTCGGCGGGGCGGTTTTGACAATGAGCAGTTCTTC
CDR3aa: CSSRRGGFDNEQFF

d_gene: TRBD1
j_gene: TRBJ1-2
abundance: once
v_gene: TRBV29-1
CDR3nt: TGCAGCGTTGATAAGGGGATTACAGGGGGAGAAGGCTACACCTTC
CDR3aa: CSVDKGITGGEGYTF

d_gene: TRBD2
j_gene: TRBJ2-1
abundance: few
v_gene: TRBV29-1
CDR3nt: TGCAGCGTTGACAAGCGGGAGGGCCGGGATGAGCAGTTCTTC
CDR3aa: CSVDKREGRDEQFF

d_gene: -
j_gene: TRBJ1-5
abundance: -
v_gene: TRBV9
CDR3nt: TGTGCCAGCAGCCCAAGTTGGGGGCCTAGCAATCAGCCCCAGCATTTT
CDR3aa: CASSPSWGPSNQPQHF

d_gene: -
j_gene: TRBJ1-1
abundance: -
v_gene: TRBV6-5
CDR3nt: TGTGCCAGCAGTTACGAAGGTAACACTGAAGCTTTCTTT
CDR3aa: CASSYEGNTEAFF

d_gene: -
j_gene: TRBJ1-1
abundance: -
v_gene: TRBV5-1
CDR3nt: TGCGCCAGCAGCGTAGACGGGGCGGTGAACACTGAAGCTTTCTTT
CDR3aa: CASSVDGAVNTEAFF

d_gene: TRBD2
j_gene: TRBJ2-3
abundance: -
v_gene: TRBV19
CDR3nt: TGTGCCAGTAGCACCGGGACTAGGTCAGTAGGAGATACGCAGTATTTT
CDR3aa: CASSTGTRSVGDTQYF

d_gene: TRBD1
j_gene: TRBJ1-2
abundance: -
v_gene: TRBV4-2
CDR3nt: TGTGCCAGCAGCCAGACCCGGGACAGCCCTGATGGCTACACCTTC
CDR3aa: CASSQTRDSPDGYTF

d_gene: TRBD1
j_gene: TRBJ2-1
abundance: -
v_gene: TRBV5-8
CDR3nt: TGTGCCAGCAGCTTTCAGGGGGTGAAGCAGTTCTTC
CDR3aa: CASSFQGVKQFF

d_gene: -
j_gene: TRBJ2-2
abundance: -
v_gene: TRBV29-1
CDR3nt: TGCAGCGTTGTTCCAGGATCCACCAACACCGGGGAGCTGTTTTTT
CDR3aa: CSVVPGSTNTGELFF

d_gene: TRBD1
j_gene: TRBJ2-5
abundance: few
v_gene: TRBV7-2
CDR3nt: TGTGCCAGCAGCTACCGGGACAGGGCGACCGAGGAGACCCAGTACTTC
CDR3aa: CASSYRDRATEETQYF

d_gene: TRBD2
j_gene: TRBJ2-5
abundance: -
v_gene: TRBV4-3
CDR3nt: TGCGCCAGCAGCCAAGGGACTAGCGGGAAGGGGGAGACCCAGTACTTC
CDR3aa: CASSQGTSGKGETQYF

d_gene: -
j_gene: TRBJ2-1
abundance: -
v_gene: TRBV11-3
CDR3nt: TGTGCCAGCAGCTTAGGGGGTGACTCGAACAATGAGCAGTTCTTC
CDR3aa: CASSLGGDSNNEQFF

d_gene: -
j_gene: TRBJ2-5
abundance: once
v_gene: TRBV30
CDR3nt: TGTGCCTGGAGTCGAAACTTGGTACAAGAGACCCAGTACTTC
CDR3aa: CAWSRNLVQETQYF

d_gene: TRBD2
j_gene: TRBJ2-1
abundance: -
v_gene: TRBV5-1
CDR3nt: TGCGCCAGCAGCTTGGGGGCGGGAGCGTACAATGAGCAGTTCTTC
CDR3aa: CASSLGAGAYNEQFF

d_gene: -
j_gene: TRBJ1-5
abundance: -
v_gene: TRBV19
CDR3nt: TGTGCCAGTAGTATCCCTGGGGCAATCAGCCCCCAGCATTTT
CDR3aa: CASSIPGAISPQHF

d_gene: -
j_gene: TRBJ2-2
abundance: -
v_gene: TRBV9
CDR3nt: TGTGCCAGCAGCCCTCGACAGGTTCCGTCGAACACCGGGGAGCTGTTTTTT
CDR3aa: CASSPRQVPSNTGELFF

d_gene: -
j_gene: TRBJ2-7
abundance: -
v_gene: TRBV30
CDR3nt: TGTGCCTGGAGTGTAAGTGGGGCGTCGGGTAGGTACGAGCAGTACTTC
CDR3aa: CAWSVSGASGRYEQYF

d_gene: -
j_gene: TRBJ1-5
abundance: -
v_gene: TRBV18
CDR3nt: TGTGCCAGCTCACCACAAAGGACGGAACCCAATCAGCCCCAGCATTTT
CDR3aa: CASSPQRTEPNQPQHF

d_gene: -
j_gene: TRBJ1-4
abundance: -
v_gene: TRBV4-3
CDR3nt: TGCGCCAGCAGCCAAGGGGACGGCGCTACCATATCAACTAATGAAAAACTGTTTTTT
CDR3aa: CASSQGDGATISTNEKLFF

d_gene: -
j_gene: TRBJ1-5
abundance: -
v_gene: TRBV19
CDR3nt: TGTGCCAGTACCACACACGGTAGCGAATTCGGCAATCAGCCCCAGCATTTT
CDR3aa: CASTTHGSEFGNQPQHF

d_gene: -
j_gene: TRBJ2-4
abundance: -
v_gene: TRBV5-4
CDR3nt: TGTGCCAGCAGCTTGACCGGGCAGACCCTAGCCAAAAACATTCAGTACTTC
CDR3aa: CASSLTGQTLAKNIQYF

d_gene: -
j_gene: TRBJ2-1
abundance: -
v_gene: TRBV6-1
CDR3nt: TGTGCCACCAGGGGATATGGTTTCAATGAGCAGTTCTTC
CDR3aa: CATRGYGFNEQFF

d_gene: -
j_gene: TRBJ1-1
abundance: -
v_gene: TRBV5-6
CDR3nt: TGTGCCAGCAGCCAATCGGTGGGGATGAACACTGAAGCTTTCTTT
CDR3aa: CASSQSVGMNTEAFF

d_gene: TRBD1
j_gene: TRBJ1-5
abundance: -
v_gene: TRBV5-8
CDR3nt: TGTGCCAGCAACACACAACCAGGGGGACAGCCCCAGCATTTT
CDR3aa: CASNTQPGGQPQHF

d_gene: -
j_gene: TRBJ1-1
abundance: -
v_gene: TRBV23-1
CDR3nt: TGCGCCAGCAGTCGGGGGGAGGGCACTGAAGCTTTCTTT
CDR3aa: CASSRGEGTEAFF

d_gene: TRBD2
j_gene: TRBJ2-4
abundance: -
v_gene: TRBV30
CDR3nt: TGTGCCTGGAGTGTTCCGGGAGGGAATGACATTCAGTACTTC
CDR3aa: CAWSVPGGNDIQYF

d_gene: -
j_gene: TRBJ2-3
abundance: -
v_gene: TRBV7-9
CDR3nt: TGTGCCAGCAGCTCCCAGGGGGGGAAATCGTATTTT
CDR3aa: CASSSQGGKSYF

d_gene: TRBD1
j_gene: TRBJ1-5
abundance: -
v_gene: TRBV9
CDR3nt: TGTGCCAGCAGCGTAGGGGGGACAGGGTACCAGCCCCAGCATTTT
CDR3aa: CASSVGGTGYQPQHF

d_gene: -
j_gene: TRBJ1-1
abundance: -
v_gene: TRBV5-6
CDR3nt: TGTGCCAGCATCGGGGGATCCACTGAAGCTTTCTTT
CDR3aa: CASIGGSTEAFF

d_gene: TRBD2
j_gene: TRBJ2-3
abundance: once
v_gene: TRBV5-4
CDR3nt: TGTGCCAGCAGCCGTCCGACTAGCGGGAGAGGCACAGATACGCAGTATTTT
CDR3aa: CASSRPTSGRGTDTQYF

d_gene: TRBD2
j_gene: TRBJ2-3
abundance: -
v_gene: TRBV4-3
CDR3nt: TGCGCCAGCAGCCAAGAGATGGAGCGGGAGATTCAGTATTTT
CDR3aa: CASSQEMEREIQYF

d_gene: TRBD1
j_gene: TRBJ2-7
abundance: once
v_gene: TRBV27
CDR3nt: TGTGCCAGCTCATTATCGACAGGGAATTTTCACGAGCAGTGCTTC
CDR3aa: CASSLSTGNFHEQCF

d_gene: -
j_gene: TRBJ2-3
abundance: few
v_gene: TRBV5-1
CDR3nt: TGCGCCAGCAGCTTGAATCCGAAGGCGGGCTCCCTGGGTGGAGATACGCAGTATTTT
CDR3aa: CASSLNPKAGSLGGDTQYF

d_gene: TRBD2
j_gene: TRBJ2-3
abundance: -
v_gene: TRBV28
CDR3nt: TGTGCCAGCAGCGATCCTTTGGGGGGACTAGCGGTCGATACGCAGTATTTT
CDR3aa: CASSDPLGGLAVDTQYF

d_gene: TRBD1
j_gene: TRBJ2-7
abundance: -
v_gene: TRBV5-5
CDR3nt: TGTGCCAGCAGCTTAGGACGTGGGACAGCCGTCTTTAGATCAACTTACGAGCAGTACTTC
CDR3aa: CASSLGRGTAVFRSTYEQYF

d_gene: -
j_gene: TRBJ1-5
abundance: -
v_gene: TRBV18
CDR3nt: TGTGCCAGCTCACCAGGGCAACGGAGCAATCAGCCCCAGCATTTT
CDR3aa: CASSPGQRSNQPQHF

d_gene: TRBD1
j_gene: TRBJ1-2
abundance: -
v_gene: TRBV27
CDR3nt: TGTGCCAGCAGTATCGACAGGGGGCATGGCTACACCTTC
CDR3aa: CASSIDRGHGYTF

d_gene: TRBD1
j_gene: TRBJ2-5
abundance: -
v_gene: TRBV11-2
CDR3nt: TGTGCCAGCAGCTTAAGGACAGGGGGGACCCAGTACTTC
CDR3aa: CASSLRTGGTQYF